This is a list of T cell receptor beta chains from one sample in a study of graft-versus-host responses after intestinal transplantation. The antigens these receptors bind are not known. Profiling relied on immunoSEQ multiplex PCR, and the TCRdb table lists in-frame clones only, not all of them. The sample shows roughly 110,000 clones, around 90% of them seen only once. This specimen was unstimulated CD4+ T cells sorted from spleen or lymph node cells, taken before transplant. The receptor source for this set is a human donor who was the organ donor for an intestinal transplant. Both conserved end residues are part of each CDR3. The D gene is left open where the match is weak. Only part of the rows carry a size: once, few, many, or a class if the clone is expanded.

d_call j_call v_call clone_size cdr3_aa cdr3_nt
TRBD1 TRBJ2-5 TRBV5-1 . CASSPGQVPAGQETQYF TGCGCCAGCAGCCCTGGACAGGTCCCTGCGGGTCAAGAGACCCAGTACTTC
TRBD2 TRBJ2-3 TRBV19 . CASSLGTSGITDTQYF TGTGCCAGTAGTTTGGGGACTAGCGGTATCACAGATACGCAGTATTTT
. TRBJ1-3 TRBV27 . CASSPHAFYSGNTIYF TGTGCCAGCAGTCCCCACGCCTTTTACTCTGGAAACACCATATATTTT
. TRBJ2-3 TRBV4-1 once CASSHPRAPDTQYF TGCGCCAGCAGCCACCCGCGGGCGCCAGATACGCAGTATTTT
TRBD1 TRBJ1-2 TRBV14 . CASSQAGTGGNYGYTF TGTGCCAGCAGCCAAGCCGGGACAGGGGGGAACTATGGCTACACCTTC
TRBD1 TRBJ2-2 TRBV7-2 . CASSWDSVNTGELFF TGTGCCAGCAGCTGGGACAGCGTGAACACCGGGGAGCTGTTTTTT
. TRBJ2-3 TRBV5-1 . CASTLEPYSGISTDTQYF TGCGCCAGCACCCTTGAGCCCTATAGCGGAATTAGCACAGATACGCAGTATTTT
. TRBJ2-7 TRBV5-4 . CASSLESFSYEQYF TGTGCCAGCAGCTTGGAGTCTTTCTCCTACGAGCAGTACTTC
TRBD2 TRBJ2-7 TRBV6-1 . CASSPLAGANEQYF TGTGCCAGCAGTCCATTAGCGGGAGCAAACGAGCAGTACTTC
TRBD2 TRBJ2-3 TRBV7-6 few CASSFGTSFTDTQYF TGTGCCAGCAGCTTTGGGACTAGTTTTACAGATACGCAGTATTTT
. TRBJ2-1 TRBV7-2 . CASSFFRDNEQFF TGTGCCAGCAGCTTCTTCAGGGACAATGAGCAGTTCTTC
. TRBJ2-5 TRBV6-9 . CASSFARGQGWQTQYF TGTGCCAGCAGTTTCGCACGGGGCCAGGGGTGGCAGACCCAGTACTTC
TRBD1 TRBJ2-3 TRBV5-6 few CASSLDRGLDTQYF TGTGCCAGCAGCTTAGACAGGGGATTGGATACGCAGTATTTT
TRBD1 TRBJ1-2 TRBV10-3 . CAISEGQGHGYTF TGTGCCATCAGTGAGGGACAGGGTCATGGCTACACCTTC
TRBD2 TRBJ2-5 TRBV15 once CATSRGLAGAKETQYF TGTGCCACCAGCAGAGGACTAGCGGGAGCGAAAGAGACCCAGTACTTC
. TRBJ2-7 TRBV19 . CASSIAPGGNYEQYF TGTGCCAGTAGTATTGCCCCCGGCGGTAACTACGAGCAGTACTTC
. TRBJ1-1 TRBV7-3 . CASSLQGNTEAFF TGTGCCAGCAGCTTACAGGGGAACACTGAAGCTTTCTTT
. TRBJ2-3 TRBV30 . CAWRPGTSTDTQYF TGTGCCTGGAGGCCTGGGACTAGCACAGATACGCAGTATTTT
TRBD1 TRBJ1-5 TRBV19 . CASSTTGGNQPQHF TGTGCCAGTAGTACTACAGGGGGCAATCAGCCCCAGCATTTT
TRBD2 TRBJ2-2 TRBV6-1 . CASSETLAGLNTGELFF TGTGCCAGCAGTGAAACCCTAGCGGGATTGAACACCGGGGAGCTGTTTTTT
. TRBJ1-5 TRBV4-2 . CASSQEMELGGNNQPQHF TGTGCCAGCAGCCAAGAAATGGAGTTGGGGGGTAACAATCAGCCCCAGCATTTT
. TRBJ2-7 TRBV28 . CASRPTGLPTGQYF TGTGCCAGCAGACCTACGGGACTCCCAACGGGTCAGTACTTC
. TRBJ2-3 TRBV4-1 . CASSQPADTQYF TGCGCCAGCAGCCAACCGGCCGATACGCAGTATTTT
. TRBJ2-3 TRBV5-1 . CASSLEAGVKPQYF TGCGCCAGCAGCTTGGAGGCAGGGGTGAAACCGCAGTATTTT
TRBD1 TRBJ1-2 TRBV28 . CASSYRQGRNNNYGYTF TGTGCCAGCAGTTACCGACAGGGGCGAAACAATAACTATGGCTACACCTTC
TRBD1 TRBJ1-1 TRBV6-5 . CATSDPGTANTEAFF TGTGCCACCTCTGATCCCGGGACAGCGAACACTGAAGCTTTCTTT
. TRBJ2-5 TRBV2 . CASSPQGNQETQYF TGTGCCAGCAGCCCACAGGGAAACCAAGAGACCCAGTACTTC
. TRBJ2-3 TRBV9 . CASSVDLGYTQYF TGTGCCAGCAGCGTAGATCTGGGGTATACGCAGTATTTT
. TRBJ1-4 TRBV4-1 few CASSQTGLPNEKLFF TGCGCCAGCAGCCAAACTGGACTGCCTAATGAAAAACTGTTTTTT
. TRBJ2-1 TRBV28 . CATRSNNEQFF TGTGCCACCCGAAGCAACAATGAGCAGTTCTTC
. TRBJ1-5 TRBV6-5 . CASSYSKNQPQHF TGTGCCAGCAGTTACTCTAAGAATCAGCCCCAGCATTTT
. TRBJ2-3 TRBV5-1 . CASSLAGGRSTDTQYF TGCGCCAGCAGCTTGGCCGGAGGGCGTAGCACAGATACGCAGTATTTT
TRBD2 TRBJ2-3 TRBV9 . CASSPFGLAGGDTQYF TGTGCCAGCAGCCCCTTCGGACTAGCGGGAGGGGATACGCAGTATTTT
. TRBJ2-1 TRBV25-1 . CASSEDPLVGYEQFF TGTGCCAGCAGTGAAGATCCCCTAGTCGGGTATGAGCAGTTCTTC
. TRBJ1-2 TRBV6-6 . CASSYSSNYGYTF TGTGCCAGCAGTTACTCGTCGAACTATGGCTACACCTTC
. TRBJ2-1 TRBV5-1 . CASSLGHYNEQFF TGCGCCAGCAGCTTGGGGCACTACAATGAGCAGTTCTTC
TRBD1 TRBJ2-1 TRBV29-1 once CSAGTGVLNEQFF TGCAGCGCCGGGACAGGGGTACTCAATGAGCAGTTCTTC
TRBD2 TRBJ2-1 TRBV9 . CASNVGLAGEVQFF TGTGCCAGCAACGTGGGACTAGCGGGAGAAGTGCAGTTCTTC
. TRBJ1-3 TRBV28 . CASRSARFLSGNTIYF TGTGCCAGCCGAAGTGCGAGGTTCCTCTCTGGAAACACCATATATTTT
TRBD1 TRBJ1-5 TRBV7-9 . CASSLTGTGNQPQHF TGTGCCAGCAGCTTAACAGGGACAGGCAATCAGCCCCAGCATTTT
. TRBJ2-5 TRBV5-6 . CASSLVGAGSGQETQYF TGTGCCAGCAGCTTGGTAGGTGCCGGGAGCGGACAAGAGACCCAGTACTTC
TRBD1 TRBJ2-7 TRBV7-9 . CASSVPGQGDEQYF TGTGCCAGCAGCGTTCCGGGACAGGGAGACGAGCAGTACTTC
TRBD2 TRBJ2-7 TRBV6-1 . CASSPIRTSGTGYF TGTGCCAGCAGCCCTATCCGGACTAGCGGGACCGGATACTTC
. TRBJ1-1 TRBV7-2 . CASSLARSIEAFF TGTGCCAGCAGCTTAGCGCGGTCGATTGAAGCTTTCTTT
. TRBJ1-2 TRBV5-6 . CASSHLPNYGYTF TGTGCCAGCAGCCACTTACCGAACTATGGCTACACCTTC
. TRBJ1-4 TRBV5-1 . CASSLAYSDSEKLFF TGCGCCAGCAGCTTGGCCTATTCGGACAGTGAAAAACTGTTTTTT
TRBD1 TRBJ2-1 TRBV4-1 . CASSQDGTGWNEQFF TGCGCCAGCAGCCAAGACGGGACAGGGTGGAATGAGCAGTTCTTC
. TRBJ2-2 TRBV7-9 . CASSLASGYTGELFF TGTGCCAGCAGCTTAGCCAGCGGCTATACCGGGGAGCTGTTTTTT
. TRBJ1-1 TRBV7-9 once CASSPTWGNTEAFF TGTGCCAGCAGCCCCACCTGGGGAAACACTGAAGCTTTCTTT
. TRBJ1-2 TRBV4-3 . CASSQDLQWAQGRDYGYTF TGCGCCAGCAGCCAAGATCTCCAGTGGGCCCAGGGACGGGACTATGGCTACACCTTC
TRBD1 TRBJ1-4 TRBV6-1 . CASSRTGAGEKLFF TGTGCCAGCAGCCGGACAGGGGCCGGTGAAAAACTGTTTTTT
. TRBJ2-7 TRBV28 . CASSFSQMVRTYEQYF TGTGCCAGCAGTTTTTCCCAGATGGTGCGGACCTACGAGCAGTACTTC
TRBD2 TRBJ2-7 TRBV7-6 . CASSPLGGGLADYEQYF TGTGCCAGCAGCCCGCTGGGCGGGGGACTAGCGGACTACGAGCAGTACTTC